Following are 28 T cell receptor beta chains from one sample sequenced in a study of T-cell memory formation after mild COVID-19 (dated by TCRdb to about 2021). Preparation of the library involved 5' RACE. TCRdb names Illumina NovaSeq 6000 as the instrument used. The raw public reads went through TCRdb reprocessing: fastp at Q25, MiXCR clone calling, in-frame beta chains kept. Here each entry gathers all rows of one CDR3 protein and keeps the most common genes and DNA. Here the sample has hundreds of thousands of distinct CDR3 sequences; around 14% occur a single time. The ten largest clones capture roughly 22% of the sample. The sample taken for sequencing was PBMCs or a T cell subset sorted from them (not recorded which). The receptor source for this set is a man between 18 and 35 years old who had mild COVID-19 (a few samples of this study predate the infection). The sample titles of this study are shuffled in the database, so cell type and time point are left out; the donor was told from shared clones.

This chain joins TRBV15 and TRBJ2-6; 13 bases agree with TRBD2. Germline trimming cut 3 bases from V and 0 bases from J; bases unmatched to any gene: 5. Germline CDR1 LNHNV, CDR2 YYDKDF (reference sequence). The CDR3 sequence is 19 residues long. The CDR3 loop reads CATSSRTSGGRSGANVLTF. CDR3 nucleotides: TGTGCCACCAGCAGTCGGACTAGCGGGGGCCGCTCTGGGGCCAACGTCCTGACTTTC. The whole variable domain, filled in from reference TRBV15 and TRBJ2-6, reads DAMVIQNPRYQVTQFGKPVTLSCSQTLNHNVMYWYQQKSSQAPKLLFHYYDKDFNNEADTPDNFQSRRPNTSFCFLDIRSPGLGDTAMYLCATSSRTSGGRSGANVLTFGAGSRLTVL.

This clonotype showed up just a few times. The rearrangement links TRBV7-6 to TRBJ2-1; 7 bases agree with TRBD2. The CDR3 length is 14 residues. Looked up from germline, CDR1 is SGHVS and CDR2 is FNYEAQ. With V trimmed by 2 bases and J by 8 bases, 6 bases remained unmatched. CDR3 DNA: TGTGCCAGCAGCTTAAACGGGGGAGGGGATGAGCAGTTCTTC. Amino acids: CASSLNGGGDEQFF.

This clonotype was found many times. The chain recombines TRBV12-3 or TRBV12-4 with TRBJ1-2; D gene uncertain. The CDR3 totals 10 residues. Trimming left V 8 bases short and J 3 bases short, with 4 bases between. The CDR3 spells CASGHYGYTF. Here the CDR3 DNA reads TGTGCCAGCGGGCACTATGGCTACACCTTC.

This clonotype was found a few times. The chain combines TRBV24-1 with TRBJ2-2; 11 nucleotides align to TRBD1. This CDR3 is 17 amino acids long. Germline trimming cut 5 bases from V and 0 bases from J; bases unmatched to any gene: 4. CDR1 is KGHDR and CDR2 is SFDVKD in the germline V gene. The CDR3 here is CATSGGDRGANTGELFF. In DNA form, the CDR3 reads TGTGCCACCAGTGGTGGGGACAGGGGGGCGAACACCGGGGAGCTGTTTTTT.

This clonotype was detected only a few times. The chain has TRBV6-2 or TRBV6-3 and TRBJ2-7, with D possibly being TRBD1 (5 bases). The CDR3 is 16 residues long. V was shortened by 5 bases and J by 2 bases, with 19 bases between the two germline ends. Germline CDR1 MNHEY, CDR2 SVGEGT. The CDR3 sequence is CASSPRLGDSAYEQYF. In nucleotides, the CDR3 is TGTGCCAGCAGTCCGAGACTCGGCGACAGCGCCTACGAGCAGTACTTC.

V usage is TRBV4-1 and J usage is TRBJ2-1, with 9 bases fitting TRBD1. CDR3 length: 16 residues. V lost 0 bases and J lost 7; bases outside the gene matches: 7. Germline V gene data show CDR1 as MGHRA and CDR2 as YSYEKL. The CDR3 protein is CASSQEQGAGGNEQFF. DNA of the CDR3: TGCGCCAGCAGCCAAGAACAGGGGGCTGGTGGAAATGAGCAGTTCTTC.

This clonotype was detected a few times. Here the CDR3 DNA reads TGCAGTGCTAGAGATCCACGTAGCGGGGCTAGCACAGATACGCAGTATTTT. This sequence encodes CSARDPRSGASTDTQYF. The chain couples TRBV20-1 to TRBJ2-3; TRBD2 aligns across 8 bases. Germline loops: CDR1 DFQATT, CDR2 SNEGSKA (reference sequence). The CDR3 is made up of 17 amino acids. V lost 0 bases to trimming and J lost 0 bases; unmatched junction nucleotides: 8.

The chain recombines TRBV6-6 with TRBJ1-1, with D perhaps matching TRBD1 (6 bases). The germline gives CDR1 MNHNY, CDR2 SVGAGI (reference sequence). CDR3 length: 14 amino acids. Trimming took off 4 bases at V and 2 bases at J, with 11 bases between the two ends. CDR3 loop: CASSSSGGNTEAFF. The CDR3 DNA reads TGTGCCAGCAGTTCCTCCGGGGGCAACACTGAAGCTTTCTTT.

The V gene is TRBV20-1, the J gene TRBJ1-1; tentative D call: TRBD1 (6 bases). The CDR3 runs 12 residues. CDR1 and CDR2 from the germline V gene are DFQATT and SNEGSKA (reference sequence). V lost 6 bases, J lost 10 bases, and 18 bases lay in between. CDR3 region: CSAGRQVYGAFF. The CDR3 coding sequence is TGCAGTGCCGGAAGACAGGTGTACGGAGCTTTCTTT.

This clonotype was seen only a few times. This sequence joins TRBV6-5 and TRBJ2-6; D is unclear. CDR1 is MNHEY, CDR2 SVGAGI, per germline. Trimming left V 8 bases short and J 0 bases short, with 5 bases between. The CDR3 is 13 amino acids. The CDR3 reads CASGPSGANVLTF. DNA of the CDR3: TGTGCCAGCGGGCCCTCTGGGGCCAACGTCCTGACTTTC.

The chain employs TRBV6-6 and TRBJ2-7, with D maybe TRBD2 (5 bases). CDR3 length: 15 residues. Germline values: CDR1 MNHNY, CDR2 SVGAGI (reference sequence). The V and J ends lost 0 bases and 2 bases respectively, with 11 bases between them. In DNA, the CDR3 is TGTGCCAGCAGTTACTCGAGGGCTGGACCCTACGAGCAGTACTTC. Amino acids: CASSYSRAGPYEQYF.

The sample holds many counts of this clonotype. The CDR3 sequence: CASSLYFRDTEAFF. DNA for the CDR3: TGTGCCAGCAGTTTATATTTTCGGGACACTGAAGCTTTCTTT. The V gene is TRBV27, the J gene TRBJ1-1; D uncertain. V dropped 1 base and J dropped 3 bases, with 9 bases sitting between them. The CDR3 covers 14 residues. Germline CDR1 is MNHEY and CDR2 is SMNVEV (reference sequence).

The rearrangement joins TRBV11-2 to TRBJ2-5; 8 bases are a match to TRBD2. Germline V gives CDR1 SGHAT, CDR2 FQNNGV. The CDR3 has 13 amino acids. V was pared by 5 bases and J by 6 bases, with 5 bases of the junction left unmatched. The CDR3 is CASSPPGGKTQYF. The CDR3 bases are TGTGCCAGCAGCCCCCCGGGGGGGAAGACCCAGTACTTC. Full variable domain (missing parts from reference TRBV11-2 and TRBJ2-5): EAGVAQSPRYKIIEKRQSVAFWCNPISGHATLYWYQQILGQGPKLLIQFQNNGVVDDSQLPKDRFSAERLKGVDSTLKIQPAKLEDSAVYLCASSPPGGKTQYFGPGTRLLVL.

V is TRBV6-1 and J is TRBJ2-7, with 9 positions matching TRBD1. Looked up from germline, CDR1 is MNHNS and CDR2 is SASEGT. The CDR3 extends over 15 amino acids. The V gene end was trimmed by 7 bases and the J gene end by 0 bases; junction bases not matched to a gene: 7. In DNA form, the CDR3 reads TGTGCCAGCAAATTCGAGACAGGGGGCTCCTACGAGCAGTACGTC. Translation: CASKFETGGSYEQYV.

The V call is TRBV24-1, the J call TRBJ2-7; D is unclear. The CDR3 contains 14 residues. CDR1 and CDR2 from the germline V gene are KGHDR and SFDVKD. Trimming stripped 3 bases from V and 2 bases from J, with 10 bases between. CDR3: CATSDGVEPYEQYF. The DNA for the CDR3 is TGTGCCACCAGTGATGGTGTGGAGCCCTACGAGCAGTACTTC.

This clonotype was seen only a few times. J is TRBJ1-5 and V is TRBV10-3, with a possible D match to TRBD1 (6 bases). The CDR3 is 12 residues long. CDR1 is ENHRY, CDR2 SYGVKD, per germline. V gave up 5 bases and J gave up 7 bases, with 9 bases separating them. CDR3 bases: TGTGCCATCAGTATACAGGGCCAGCCCCAGCATTTT. Encoded protein: CAISIQGQPQHF.

V gene TRBV10-3 combines with J gene TRBJ2-7, with D perhaps TRBD2 (5 bases). The length of the CDR3 is 15 residues. Trimming took 4 bases from V and 1 from J, leaving 14 bases between them. Germline loops: CDR1 ENHRY, CDR2 SYGVKD. DNA for the CDR3: TGTGCCATCAGTGTGGAGGCTGGGTCTTCCTACGAGCAGTACTTC. Translation: CAISVEAGSSYEQYF.

This clonotype was counted only a few times. The junction differs from germline at one of its ends, possibly a read error. The CDR3 nucleotides are TGTGCTAGCATTGCCCGGGGGCGACCTTCAGGTCAGCCCCAGCATTTT. Translating it yields CASIARGRPSGQPQHF. This sequence joins TRBV7-9 and TRBJ1-5; tentative D call: TRBD1 (6 bases). CDR1 and CDR2 from the germline V gene are SEHNR and FQNEAQ (reference sequence). This CDR3 is 16 amino acids long.

The CDR3 is CSATAGGDQETQYF. DNA of the CDR3: TGCAGTGCTACAGCGGGGGGAGACCAAGAGACCCAGTACTTC. This chain joins TRBV20-1 and TRBJ2-5; 9 nucleotides align to TRBD2. Trimming took 4 bases from V and 0 from J; bases not matched to a gene: 3. Germline CDR1 and CDR2: DFQATT and SNEGSKA (reference sequence). There are 14 residues in the CDR3.

V is TRBV7-8 and J is TRBJ1-5; D not certain. The CDR3 runs to 13 residues. Germline V lookup: CDR1 SGHVS, CDR2 FQNEAQ. V lost 5 bases and J 5 bases, leaving 10 bases between the germline ends. The CDR3 DNA is TGTGCCAGCAGCCCGGATTGGGATCAGCCCCAGCATTTT. Translated: CASSPDWDQPQHF. Using reference TRBV7-8 and TRBJ1-5 for the parts outside the CDR3, the full variable domain is GAGVSQSPRYKVAKRGQDVALRCDPISGHVSLFWYQQALGQGPEFLTYFQNEAQLDKSGLPSDRFFAERPEGSVSTLKIQRTQQEDSAVYLCASSPDWDQPQHFGDGTRLSIL.

The chain recombines TRBV5-1 with TRBJ2-1; TRBD2 is a possible D gene (6 bases). Per the germline V gene, CDR1 is SGHRS and CDR2 is YFSETQ. This CDR3 comprises 14 residues. Trimming took off 3 bases at V and 6 bases at J, with 13 bases between the two ends. CDR3 residues: CASSSGPGSNEQFF. The CDR3 coding sequence is TGCGCCAGCAGCTCCGGGCCCGGGAGCAATGAGCAGTTCTTC. Using reference TRBV5-1 and TRBJ2-1 for the parts outside the CDR3, the full variable domain is KAGVTQTPRYLIKTRGQQVTLSCSPISGHRSVSWYQQTPGQGLQFLFEYFSETQRNKGNFPGRFSGRQFSNSRSEMNVSTLELGDSALYLCASSSGPGSNEQFFGPGTRLTVL.

The chain recombines TRBV5-1 with TRBJ2-7, with D maybe TRBD1 (6 bases). V lost 0 bases to trimming and J lost 4 bases, with 14 bases between them. CDR3 length: 15 amino acids. Germline loops: CDR1 SGHRS, CDR2 YFSETQ. The CDR3 region is CASSLAGQGFYEQYF. The DNA for the CDR3 is TGCGCCAGCAGCTTGGCCGGTCAGGGGTTTTACGAGCAGTACTTC.

In its sample, this clonotype was seen a few times. The J gene is TRBJ2-5, the V gene TRBV29-1, with TRBD1 as a possible D gene (6 bases). Germline V lookup: CDR1 SQVTM, CDR2 ANQGSEA. The CDR3 extends over 12 amino acids. Trimming took 7 bases from V and 2 from J, leaving 11 bases between them. In DNA, the CDR3 is TGCAGCGGCCGGACAGAGCAAGAGACCCAGTACTTC. Protein sequence: CSGRTEQETQYF.

This clonotype was recorded a few times. V usage is TRBV2 and J usage is TRBJ2-3; D ambiguous. The germline V and J ends were trimmed by 7 bases and 2 bases, with 10 bases remaining between them. Germline CDR1 SNHLY, CDR2 FYNNEI. The CDR3 covers 13 residues. The CDR3 region is CASTRLYTDTQYF. CDR3 nucleotides: TGTGCCAGCACCAGACTTTACACAGATACGCAGTATTTT.

V usage is TRBV27 and J usage is TRBJ2-7; a weak D match, TRBD2 (6 bases). Germline CDR1 and CDR2: MNHEY and SMNVEV (reference sequence). V shed 6 bases and J shed 2 bases, with 11 bases lying between them. CDR3 length equals 13 residues. CDR3 loop: CASRKSGAYEQYF. CDR3 bases: TGTGCCAGCAGGAAATCGGGAGCCTACGAGCAGTACTTC.

This clonotype has more than one count but fewer than ten. The V call is TRBV20-1, the J call TRBJ2-5, with 9 bases that match TRBD2. Germline V lookup: CDR1 DFQATT, CDR2 SNEGSKA (reference sequence). The CDR3 length is 14 residues. With 2 bases clipped from V and 3 bases from J, the junction kept 4 bases outside the gene matches. In nucleotides, the CDR3 is TGCAGTGCTAGATCCGCGGGGGGGAAAGAGACCCAGTACTTC. Translating it yields CSARSAGGKETQYF.

This clonotype came up a few times. The genes are TRBV7-3 and TRBJ2-5, with TRBD2 identical over 7 bases. Per the germline V gene, CDR1 is SGHTA and CDR2 is FQGTGA. The junction had 8 bases not matched to a gene; V was cut back by 5 bases and J by 5 bases. CDR3 length: 14 residues. DNA of the CDR3: TGTGCCAGCAGCCGCGGGGGAAGTCATGAGACCCAGTACTTC. Protein: CASSRGGSHETQYF.

The chain has TRBV11-2 and TRBJ1-5; D uncertain. The CDR3 has 13 amino acids. Germline V lookup: CDR1 SGHAT, CDR2 FQNNGV. Trimming cost V 2 bases and J 10 bases, with 12 bases left between them. CDR3 sequence: CASSLNPISPQHF. As DNA, the CDR3 is TGTGCCAGCAGCTTAAACCCCATCAGCCCCCAGCATTTT.